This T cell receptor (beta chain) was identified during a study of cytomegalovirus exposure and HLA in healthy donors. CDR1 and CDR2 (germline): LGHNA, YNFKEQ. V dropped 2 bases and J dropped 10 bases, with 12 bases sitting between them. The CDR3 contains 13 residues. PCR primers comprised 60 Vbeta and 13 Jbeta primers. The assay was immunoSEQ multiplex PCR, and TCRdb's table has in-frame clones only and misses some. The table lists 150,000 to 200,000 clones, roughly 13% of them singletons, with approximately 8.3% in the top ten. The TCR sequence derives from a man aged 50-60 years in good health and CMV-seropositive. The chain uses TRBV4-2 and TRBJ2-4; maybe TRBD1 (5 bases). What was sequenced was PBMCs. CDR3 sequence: CASSQTQGVIQYF. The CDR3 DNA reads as TGTGCCAGCAGCCAAACCCAGGGCGTGATTCAGTACTTC.